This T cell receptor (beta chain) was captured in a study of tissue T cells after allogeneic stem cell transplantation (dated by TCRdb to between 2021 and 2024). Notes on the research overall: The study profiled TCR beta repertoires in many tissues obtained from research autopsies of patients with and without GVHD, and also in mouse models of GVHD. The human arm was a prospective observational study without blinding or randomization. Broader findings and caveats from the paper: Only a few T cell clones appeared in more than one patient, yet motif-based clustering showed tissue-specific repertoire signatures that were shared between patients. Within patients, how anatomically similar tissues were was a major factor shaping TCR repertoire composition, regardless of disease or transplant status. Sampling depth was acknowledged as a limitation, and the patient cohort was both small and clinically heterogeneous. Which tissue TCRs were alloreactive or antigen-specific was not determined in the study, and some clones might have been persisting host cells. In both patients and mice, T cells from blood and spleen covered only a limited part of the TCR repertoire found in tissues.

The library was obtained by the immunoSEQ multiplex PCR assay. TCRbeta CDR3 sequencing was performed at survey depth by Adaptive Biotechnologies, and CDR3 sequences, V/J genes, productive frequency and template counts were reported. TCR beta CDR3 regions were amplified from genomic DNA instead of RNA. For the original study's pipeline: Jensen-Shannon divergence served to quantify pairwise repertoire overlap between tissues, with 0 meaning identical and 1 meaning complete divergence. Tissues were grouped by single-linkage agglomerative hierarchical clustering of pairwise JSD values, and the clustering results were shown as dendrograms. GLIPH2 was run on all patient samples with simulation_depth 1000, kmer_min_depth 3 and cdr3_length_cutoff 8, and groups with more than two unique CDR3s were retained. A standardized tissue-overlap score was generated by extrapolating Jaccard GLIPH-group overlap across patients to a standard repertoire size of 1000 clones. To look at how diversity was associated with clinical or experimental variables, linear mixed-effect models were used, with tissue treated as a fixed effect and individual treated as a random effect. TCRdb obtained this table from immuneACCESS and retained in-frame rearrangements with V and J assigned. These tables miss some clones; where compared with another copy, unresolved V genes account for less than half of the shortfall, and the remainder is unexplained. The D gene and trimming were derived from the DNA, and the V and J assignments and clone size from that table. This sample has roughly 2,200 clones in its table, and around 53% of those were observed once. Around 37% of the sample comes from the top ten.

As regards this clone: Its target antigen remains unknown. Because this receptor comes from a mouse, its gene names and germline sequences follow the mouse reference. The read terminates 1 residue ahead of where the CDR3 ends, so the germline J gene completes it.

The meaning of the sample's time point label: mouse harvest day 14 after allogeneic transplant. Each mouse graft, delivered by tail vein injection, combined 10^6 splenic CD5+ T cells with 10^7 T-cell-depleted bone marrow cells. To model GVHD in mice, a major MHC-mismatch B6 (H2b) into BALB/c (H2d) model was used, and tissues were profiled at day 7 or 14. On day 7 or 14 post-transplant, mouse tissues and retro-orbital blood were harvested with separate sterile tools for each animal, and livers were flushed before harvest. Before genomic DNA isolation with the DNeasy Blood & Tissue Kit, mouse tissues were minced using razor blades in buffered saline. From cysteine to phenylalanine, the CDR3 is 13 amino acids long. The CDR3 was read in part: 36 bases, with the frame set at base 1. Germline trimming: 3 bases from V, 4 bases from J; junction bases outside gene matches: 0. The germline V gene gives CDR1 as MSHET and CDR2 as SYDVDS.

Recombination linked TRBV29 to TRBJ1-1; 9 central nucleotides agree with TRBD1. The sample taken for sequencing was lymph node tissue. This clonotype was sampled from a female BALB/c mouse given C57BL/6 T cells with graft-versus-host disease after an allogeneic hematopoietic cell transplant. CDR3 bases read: TGTGCTAGCAGTTTGGGACAGGGCACAGAAGTCTTC. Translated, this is CASSLGQGTEVF. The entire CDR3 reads CASSLGQGTEVFF.